Below, 20 T cell receptor beta chains from the same sample are listed, as sequenced in a study of blood T cell repertoires in COVID-19. TCRdb's copy holds only in-frame clones and misses some; the assay was immunoSEQ multiplex PCR. Here the sample spans 390,000 or so clones, over 75% being singletons. Sequencing used peripheral blood. The receptors here all came from a woman younger than 45 with COVID-19, enrolled during active disease.

The chain links TRBV28 to TRBJ1-6, with no clear D. Germline V gives CDR1 MDHEN, CDR2 SYDVKM. V gave up 3 bases and J gave up 5 bases, with 11 bases separating them. CDR3 length equals 15 residues. CDR3 residues: CASSFLWQDNSPLHF. The DNA for the CDR3 is TGTGCCAGCAGTTTTCTTTGGCAGGATAATTCACCCCTCCACTTT. The variable domain in full, completed from reference TRBV28 and TRBJ1-6, reads DVKVTQSSRYLVKRTGEKVFLECVQDMDHENMFWYRQDPGLGLRLIYFSYDVKMKEKGDIPEGYSVSREKKERFSLILESASTNQTSMYLCASSFLWQDNSPLHFGNGTRLTVT.

This chain joins TRBV9 and TRBJ2-3, with 10 bases matching TRBD2. V shed 6 bases, J shed 0 bases, and the junction held 4 bases outside the gene matches. CDR3 length equals 15 residues. Germline V gene sequence: CDR1 SGDLS, CDR2 YYNGEE. The CDR3 region is CASTVGLASTDTQYF. The DNA for the CDR3 is TGTGCCAGCACCGTGGGACTAGCGAGCACAGATACGCAGTATTTT.

In this sample, this clone turned up once. The chain employs TRBV6-2 or TRBV6-3 and TRBJ2-5; maybe TRBD2 (6 bases). Per the germline V gene, CDR1 is MNHEY and CDR2 is SVGEGT. V was trimmed by 5 bases and J by 5 bases, leaving 15 bases between them. CDR3 length: 14 amino acids. CDR3 loop: CASSGSGHGETQYF. The CDR3 nucleotides read TGTGCCAGCAGTGGTAGCGGCCATGGGGAGACCCAGTACTTC.

CDR3 sequence reads: CAWTTGTSGRIYEQYF. The CDR3 DNA follows: TGTGCCTGGACCACCGGGACTAGCGGGAGGATATACGAGCAGTACTTC. This rearrangement joins TRBV30 to TRBJ2-7, with TRBD2 matching 15 bases. V trimming: 4 bases; J trimming: 4 bases; junction bases outside the gene matches: 8. Germline V CDR1 and CDR2: GTSNPN, SVGIG (reference sequence). The CDR3 extends over 16 amino acids. Based on the CDR3 plus reference TRBV30 and TRBJ2-7, the full variable domain is SQTIHQWPATLVQPVGSPLSLECTVEGTSNPNLYWYRQAAGRGLQLLFYSVGIGQISSEVPQNLSASRPQDRQFILSSKKLLLSDSGFYLCAWTTGTSGRIYEQYFGPGTRLTVT.

The chain employs TRBV7-3 and TRBJ2-2; tentative D call: TRBD2 (5 bases). Deletions cut 5 bases from V and 2 bases from J, with 15 bases between. The germline V gene has CDR1 SGHTA and CDR2 FQGTGA. This CDR3 comprises 16 residues. Here the CDR3 DNA reads TGTGCCAGCAGCCCACATGGAGGACTTAACACCGGGGAGCTGTTTTTT. This gives the protein CASSPHGGLNTGELFF.

This clone was detected only once. The DNA of the CDR3 is TGTGCCAGCAGCTTAGGTGCAGGGGGCGGGCGGGGAAACGAGCAGTACTTC. It translates to CASSLGAGGGRGNEQYF. The chain recombines TRBV7-6 with TRBJ2-7; 8 bases are shared with TRBD1. Trimming removed 1 base from V and 5 bases from J; junction bases left unmatched: 13. In germline, CDR1 is SGHVS, CDR2 FNYEAQ. This CDR3 is built from 17 residues.

As for this clone: The same CDR3 also results from other DNA sequences found in this sample. The chain carries TRBV7-2 and TRBJ2-7; 11 bases match TRBD2. In germline, CDR1 is SGHTA, CDR2 FQGNSA. The CDR3 has 15 residues. V was clipped by 6 bases and J by 0 bases; unmatched bases: 4. CDR3 DNA sequence: TGTGCCAGCAGTCTAGCGGGAGGATCCTCCTACGAGCAGTACTTC. Translation gives CASSLAGGSSYEQYF.

This clone has at least ten counts. V and J are TRBV2 and TRBJ2-1, with D perhaps TRBD2 (6 bases). Looked up from germline, CDR1 is SNHLY and CDR2 is FYNNEI. Trimming cost V 5 bases and J 8 bases, with 16 bases left between them. The CDR3 contains 14 residues. In DNA, the CDR3 is TGTGCCAGCAGTCAACGGGAGTCCGTGGATGAGCAGTTCTTC. It codes for CASSQRESVDEQFF.

The chain combines TRBV9 with TRBJ1-5; tentative D call: TRBD1 (5 bases). V lost 4 bases and J 2 bases, leaving 7 bases between the germline ends. The CDR3 sequence is 13 residues long. The germline V gene encodes CDR1 SGDLS and CDR2 YYNGEE. The CDR3 DNA reads as TGTGCCAGCAGCAAAGGGGGCAATCAGCCCCAGCATTTT. Residues: CASSKGGNQPQHF.

The chain is built from TRBV28 and TRBJ1-5; perhaps TRBD1 as D (6 bases). CDR3 length: 17 amino acids. The ends were cut back, 5 bases at V and 4 bases at J, with 21 bases in the middle. CDR1 is MDHEN, CDR2 SYDVKM, per germline. The CDR3 region is CASSPLGPIRGNQPQHF. The CDR3 DNA reads as TGTGCCAGCAGTCCCCTTGGCCCCATCAGGGGTAATCAGCCCCAGCATTTT.

This chain joins TRBV27 and TRBJ2-7, with a weak D call TRBD2 (6 bases). Germline V gene lookup returns CDR1 MNHEY and CDR2 SMNVEV (reference sequence). Deletions cut 0 bases from V and 4 bases from J, with 13 bases between. The CDR3 spans 15 residues. The DNA of the CDR3 is TGTGCCAGCAGTTTATCGCGGGGTTCGGGTTACGAGCAGTACTTC. Its protein product is CASSLSRGSGYEQYF.

This clone was recorded only once. This sequence joins TRBV30 and TRBJ1-2, with no clear D. Trimming removed 5 bases from V and 8 bases from J, with 12 bases in between. Per germline, CDR1 GTSNPN and CDR2 SVGIG (reference sequence). This CDR3 region has 11 residues. The CDR3 reads CAWYQSQGYTF. CDR3 nucleotide sequence: TGTGCCTGGTATCAGTCGCAGGGCTACACCTTC.

The chain links TRBV2 to TRBJ1-4; 9 bases line up with TRBD1. V lost 4 bases, J lost 7 bases, and 4 bases stayed unmatched. The CDR3 has 14 amino acids. Germline V gene data show CDR1 as SNHLY and CDR2 as FYNNEI. The CDR3 protein is CASSAGTGTEKLFF. The CDR3 DNA reads as TGTGCCAGCAGTGCCGGGACAGGGACTGAAAAACTGTTTTTT.

The rearrangement links TRBV27 to TRBJ2-7, with D maybe TRBD2 (5 bases). Trimming took 5 bases from V and 7 from J, leaving 21 bases between them. Germline V CDR1 and CDR2: MNHEY, SMNVEV (reference sequence). The length of the CDR3 is 15 residues. CDR3 loop: CASSKLLVIGGEQYF. The CDR3 DNA reads as TGTGCCAGCAGTAAGTTACTAGTAATTGGAGGAGAGCAGTACTTC.

The rearrangement links TRBV9 to TRBJ2-7, with TRBD2 matching 11 bases. Germline CDR1 is SGDLS and CDR2 is YYNGEE. CDR3 length equals 18 residues. V lost 0 bases and J lost 7; bases outside the gene matches: 15. CDR3 sequence (DNA): TGTGCCAGCAGCGTAGCTGAAGGTAGCGGGAGGGCCCAGGATGAGCAGTACTTC. Translated, it gives CASSVAEGSGRAQDEQYF.

The chain uses TRBV19 and TRBJ1-1, with TRBD1 matching over 8 bases. From germline, CDR1 is LNHDA and CDR2 SQIVND (reference sequence). This CDR3 has 15 amino acids. The ends lost 4 bases at V and 1 base at J; junction bases unmatched: 5. The CDR3 coding sequence is TGTGCCAGTAGTAACCCAGGGGGCTGGAACACTGAAGCTTTCTTT. Translation gives CASSNPGGWNTEAFF.

This rearrangement joins TRBV30 to TRBJ2-5, with D uncertain. The germline V and J ends were trimmed by 0 bases and 4 bases, with 12 bases remaining between them. The CDR3 length is 14 residues. The germline gives CDR1 GTSNPN, CDR2 SVGIG (reference sequence). The CDR3, as DNA: TGTGCCTGGAGTGTTTCCGGGTTAGGAGAGACCCAGTACTTC. Its translation: CAWSVSGLGETQYF.

The table lists this clone with a count of one. The chain links TRBV5-4 to TRBJ2-7; the D gene is possibly TRBD1 (6 bases). CDR3 length: 15 amino acids. CDR1 is SGHNT and CDR2 is YYREEE in the germline V gene (reference sequence). The germline V and J ends were trimmed by 3 bases and 1 base, with 14 bases remaining between them. The CDR3 DNA follows: TGTGCCAGCAGCTCGGGGTCAGGGGTGTCCTACGAGCAGTACTTC. It codes for CASSSGSGVSYEQYF.

The chain links TRBV6-5 to TRBJ1-2; D gene uncertain. Per the germline V gene, CDR1 is MNHEY and CDR2 is SVGAGI. V dropped 2 bases and J dropped 0 bases, with 7 bases sitting between them. The CDR3 has 14 amino acids. CDR3 in DNA: TGTGCCAGCAGTTACGCATTAGCTAACTATGGCTACACCTTC. As protein: CASSYALANYGYTF.

The rearrangement links TRBV6-6 to TRBJ1-1, with D possibly matching TRBD1 (6 bases). Germline assignment: CDR1 MNHNY and CDR2 SVGAGI (reference sequence). V was clipped by 6 bases and J by 0 bases, with 11 bases between them. The CDR3 has 14 amino acids. CDR3 nucleotide sequence: TGTGCCAGCAGCCAGGACAGTATGAACACTGAAGCTTTCTTT. This codes for CASSQDSMNTEAFF.